The clone carrying this T cell receptor beta chain was seen a few times. Sequencing used immunoSEQ multiplex PCR; TCRdb keeps in-frame clones, though not all of them. The sample holds 390,000 or so clones, roughly 90% seen once. The record originates from a study of blood T cell repertoires in COVID-19. Trimming pared 2 bases from V and 5 bases from J, leaving 9 bases between. The CDR3 spans 14 residues. Looked up from germline, CDR1 is WNHNN and CDR2 is SYGVQD (reference sequence). The receptor was derived from a woman in her thirties with COVID-19, enrolled during active disease. The sequencing sample was made of peripheral blood. V is TRBV10-1 and J is TRBJ2-2; the D gene is possibly TRBD2 (6 bases). The DNA of the CDR3 is TGCGCCAGCAGTGAGGGGAGGCGGACCGGGGAGCTGTTTTTT. Amino acids: CASSEGRRTGELFF.